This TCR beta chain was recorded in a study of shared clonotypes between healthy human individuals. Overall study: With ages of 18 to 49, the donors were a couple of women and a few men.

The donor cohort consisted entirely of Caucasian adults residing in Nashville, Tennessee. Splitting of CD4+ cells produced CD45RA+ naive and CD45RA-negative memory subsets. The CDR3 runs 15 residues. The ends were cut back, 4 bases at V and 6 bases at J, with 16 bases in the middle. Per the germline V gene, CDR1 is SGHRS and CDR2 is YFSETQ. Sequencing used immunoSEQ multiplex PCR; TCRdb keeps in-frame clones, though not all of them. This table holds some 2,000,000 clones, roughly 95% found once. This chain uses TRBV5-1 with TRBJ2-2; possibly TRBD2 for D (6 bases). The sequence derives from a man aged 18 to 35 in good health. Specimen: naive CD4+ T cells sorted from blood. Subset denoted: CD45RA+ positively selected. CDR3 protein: CASSGTGPGAGELFF. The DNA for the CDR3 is TGCGCCAGCAGCGGAACGGGCCCGGGGGCCGGGGAGCTGTTTTTT.